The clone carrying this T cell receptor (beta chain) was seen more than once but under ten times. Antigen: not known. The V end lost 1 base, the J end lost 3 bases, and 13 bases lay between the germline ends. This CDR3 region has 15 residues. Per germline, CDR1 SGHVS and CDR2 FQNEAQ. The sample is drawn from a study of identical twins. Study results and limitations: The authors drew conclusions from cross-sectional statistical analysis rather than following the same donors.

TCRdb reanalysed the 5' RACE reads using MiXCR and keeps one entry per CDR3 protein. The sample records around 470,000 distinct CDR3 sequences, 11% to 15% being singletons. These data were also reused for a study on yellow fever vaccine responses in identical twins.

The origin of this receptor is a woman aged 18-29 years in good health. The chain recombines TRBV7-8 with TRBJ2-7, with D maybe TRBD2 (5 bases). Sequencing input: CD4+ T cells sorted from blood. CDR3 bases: TGTGCCAGCAGCTTAGGACGGGGTAGTCACTACGAGCAGTACTTC. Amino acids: CASSLGRGSHYEQYF.